The 14 T cell receptor beta chains given below trace back to one sample, sequenced in a study of control samples from healthy donors and cancer patients (TCRdb year 2020). Preparation of the library involved the immunoSEQ multiplex PCR assay. TCRdb retrieved this table from immuneACCESS and kept in-frame rearrangements only. Not all clones are present; in checked studies, unresolved V genes account for under half, and no reason is known for the remainder. This sample holds around 75,000 clones; 75% to 90% were observed only once. Of the sample, 25% to 35% is held by the ten largest clones. The sample consisted of blood. The receptors derive from a man aged 50 or older in good health.

Only a few counts were recorded for this clone. V gene TRBV30 combines with J gene TRBJ1-1, with a possible D match to TRBD1 (6 bases). Germline-derived CDR1 and CDR2 are GTSNPN and SVGIG (reference sequence). There are 13 residues in the CDR3. V shed 1 base and J shed 1 base, with 7 bases lying between them. Here the CDR3 reads CAWSEGQNTEAFF. The CDR3, as DNA: TGTGCCTGGAGTGAGGGACAGAACACTGAAGCTTTCTTT.

The chain recombines TRBV6-9 with TRBJ2-7, with D possibly TRBD2 on 5 matching bases. Trimming removed 0 bases at V and 4 bases at J, with 10 bases between. Germline V gives CDR1 MNHGY, CDR2 SVAAGI. This CDR3 is built from 14 residues. CDR3 sequence reads: CASSYSFSGYEQYF. In nucleotides, the CDR3 is TGTGCCAGCAGTTATTCTTTTTCGGGGTACGAGCAGTACTTC.

CDR3 DNA sequence: TGTGCCAGCATCATGACCGGGACAGGGGGTTTCCTCTATGGCTACACCTTC. This codes for CASIMTGTGGFLYGYTF. The chain has TRBV5-6 and TRBJ1-2, with TRBD1 matching 11 bases. The CDR3 consists of 17 residues. Germline CDR1 SGHDT, CDR2 YYEEEE. The junction had 14 bases not matched to a gene; V was cut back by 6 bases and J by 4 bases.

The chain uses TRBV28 and TRBJ2-2; 7 nucleotides line up with TRBD1. CDR1 is MDHEN and CDR2 is SYDVKM in the germline V gene. CDR3 length equals 18 residues. Unmatched junction bases numbered 16, after V lost 5 bases and J lost 4 bases. The CDR3 is CASSLSSVIGGSTGELFF. The CDR3 bases are TGTGCCAGCAGTCTATCCTCGGTGATAGGGGGCAGCACCGGGGAGCTGTTTTTT.

The V call is TRBV5-6, the J call TRBJ2-6; TRBD1 matches 8 bases. Germline trimming cut 0 bases from V and 0 bases from J; bases unmatched to any gene: 2. Germline lookup yields CDR1 SGHDT and CDR2 YYEEEE. CDR3 length equals 17 residues. The CDR3 region has the DNA TGTGCCAGCAGCTTGGCCGACAGGGGCTCTGGGGCCAACGTCCTGACTTTC. It specifies CASSLADRGSGANVLTF.

This chain joins TRBV7-9 and TRBJ1-2; 10 nucleotides align to TRBD1. This CDR3 is built from 15 residues. Germline V gene sequence: CDR1 SEHNR, CDR2 FQNEAQ (reference sequence). The V and J ends lost 5 bases and 4 bases, in that order; junction bases with no gene match: 7. This CDR3 reads CASSPTTGGVYGYTF. The CDR3 DNA follows: TGTGCCAGCAGCCCCACGACAGGGGGCGTCTATGGCTACACCTTC.

V and J are TRBV5-4 and TRBJ2-4; weak D call: TRBD2 (6 bases). The CDR3 is 14 amino acids. Trimming took 3 bases from V and 1 from J, leaving 8 bases between them. The germline gives CDR1 SGHNT, CDR2 YYREEE (reference sequence). CDR3 bases: TGTGCCAGCAGCTCAGGAGGGGCCAAAAACATTCAGTACTTC. Protein: CASSSGGAKNIQYF.

V gene TRBV5-4 combines with J gene TRBJ1-1; 7 bases map to TRBD1. Germline values: CDR1 SGHNT, CDR2 YYREEE (reference sequence). Losses at the gene ends were 5 bases for V and 0 bases for J; bases not matched to a gene: 7. CDR3 size: 15 residues. CDR3 nucleotide sequence: TGTGCCAGCAGGCGGCCGGGACAGATGAACACTGAAGCTTTCTTT. It specifies CASRRPGQMNTEAFF. The whole variable domain, filled in from reference TRBV5-4 and TRBJ1-1, reads ETGVTQSPTHLIKTRGQQVTLRCSSQSGHNTVSWYQQALGQGPQFIFQYYREEENGRGNFPPRFSGLQFPNYSSELNVNALELDDSALYLCASRRPGQMNTEAFFGQGTRLTVV.

The CDR3 DNA follows: TGTGCCAGCAGGATGACCTCGGACAGGGCAAATTCACCCCTCCACTTT. It yields the protein CASRMTSDRANSPLHF. The rearrangement joins TRBV11-1 to TRBJ1-6, with 8 bases lining up with TRBD1. V was clipped by 6 bases and J by 7 bases; unmatched bases: 11. From germline, CDR1 is SGHAT and CDR2 FQDESV (reference sequence). The CDR3 has 16 residues.

The chain carries TRBV9 and TRBJ2-1, with D possibly TRBD2 on 5 matching bases. The CDR3 is 16 residues long. V lost 0 bases and J lost 6, with 16 bases in between. Germline-derived CDR1 and CDR2 are SGDLS and YYNGEE. The CDR3 here is CASSVVPGAAGNEQFF. The DNA for the CDR3 is TGTGCCAGCAGCGTAGTACCAGGAGCGGCCGGCAATGAGCAGTTCTTC.

This clone occurred once. The chain joins TRBV5-4 to TRBJ1-2; a weak D match, TRBD1 (5 bases). The CDR3 spans 14 residues. The V and J ends lost 4 bases and 5 bases respectively, with 15 bases between them. The germline V gene encodes CDR1 SGHNT and CDR2 YYREEE (reference sequence). The CDR3 DNA reads as TGTGCCAGCAGCGGGAGAGACAGTGGATATGGCTACACCTTC. This encodes CASSGRDSGYGYTF. Complete variable domain (other parts from reference TRBV5-4 and TRBJ1-2): ETGVTQSPTHLIKTRGQQVTLRCSSQSGHNTVSWYQQALGQGPQFIFQYYREEENGRGNFPPRFSGLQFPNYSSELNVNALELDDSALYLCASSGRDSGYGYTFGSGTRLTVV.

This clone was seen only a few times. V usage is TRBV7-2 and J usage is TRBJ2-5, with 7 nucleotides matching TRBD2. The CDR3 is made up of 15 amino acids. Trimming took 1 base from V and 5 from J; bases not matched to a gene: 7. Germline values: CDR1 SGHTA, CDR2 FQGNSA. The CDR3 nucleotides are TGTGCCAGCAGCTTAGAGGCGGGAGCGTGGGAGACCCAGTACTTC. Its protein is CASSLEAGAWETQYF.

This sequence joins TRBV4-3 and TRBJ1-5, with D possibly matching TRBD1 (5 bases). The V gene lost 0 bases and the J gene lost 4 bases, with 10 bases spanning the gap. Germline V gives CDR1 LGHNA, CDR2 YSLEER. The CDR3 has 15 residues. The CDR3 DNA reads TGCGCCAGCAGCCAAGATTGGGGGACTAATCAGCCCCAGCATTTT. Amino acid sequence: CASSQDWGTNQPQHF.

CDR3 protein: CASSPRQEEWSGNTIYF. CDR3 coding DNA: TGTGCCAGCAGCCCCCGACAGGAAGAATGGTCTGGAAACACCATATATTTT. The genes are TRBV7-6 and TRBJ1-3; weak D call: TRBD1 (6 bases). Germline V CDR1 and CDR2: SGHVS, FNYEAQ. The CDR3 covers 17 residues. V was shortened by 5 bases and J by 1 base, with 18 bases between the two germline ends.